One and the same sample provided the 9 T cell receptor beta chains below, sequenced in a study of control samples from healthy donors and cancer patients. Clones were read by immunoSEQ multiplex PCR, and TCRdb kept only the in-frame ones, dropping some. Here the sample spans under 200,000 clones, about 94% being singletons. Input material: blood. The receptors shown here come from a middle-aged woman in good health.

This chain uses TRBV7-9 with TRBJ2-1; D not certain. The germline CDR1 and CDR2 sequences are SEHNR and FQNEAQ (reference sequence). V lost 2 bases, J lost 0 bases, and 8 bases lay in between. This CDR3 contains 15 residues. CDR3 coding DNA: TGTGCCAGCAGCTTAAGAATGAGCTCCTACAATGAGCAGTTCTTC. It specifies CASSLRMSSYNEQFF.

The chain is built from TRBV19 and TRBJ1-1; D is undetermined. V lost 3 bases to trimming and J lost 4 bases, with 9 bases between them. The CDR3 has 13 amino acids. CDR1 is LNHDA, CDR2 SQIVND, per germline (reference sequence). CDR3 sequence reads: CASSIEGFTEAFF. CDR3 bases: TGTGCCAGTAGTATTGAAGGGTTCACTGAAGCTTTCTTT.

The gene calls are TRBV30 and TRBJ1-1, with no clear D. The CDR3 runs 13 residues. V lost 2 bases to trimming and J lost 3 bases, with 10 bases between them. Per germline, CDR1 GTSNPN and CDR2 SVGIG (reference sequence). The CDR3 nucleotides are TGTGCCTGGAGTTCCTCCAGTGACACTGAAGCTTTCTTT. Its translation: CAWSSSSDTEAFF.

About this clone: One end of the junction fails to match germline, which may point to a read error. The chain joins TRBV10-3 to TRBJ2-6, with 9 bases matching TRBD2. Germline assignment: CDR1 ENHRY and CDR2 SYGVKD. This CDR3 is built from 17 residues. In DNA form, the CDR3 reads TGTGCCTTCAGTGATAGCGGGGGCCCATCTGGGGCCAACGTCCTGACTTTC. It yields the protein CAFSDSGGPSGANVLTF.

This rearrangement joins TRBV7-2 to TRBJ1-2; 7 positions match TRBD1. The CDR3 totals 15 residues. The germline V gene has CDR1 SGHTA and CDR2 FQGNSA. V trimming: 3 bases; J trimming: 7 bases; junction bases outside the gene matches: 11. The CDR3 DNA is TGTGCCAGCAGCTTCCTGGACAGGAGGGTGCGTGGCTACACCTTC. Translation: CASSFLDRRVRGYTF.

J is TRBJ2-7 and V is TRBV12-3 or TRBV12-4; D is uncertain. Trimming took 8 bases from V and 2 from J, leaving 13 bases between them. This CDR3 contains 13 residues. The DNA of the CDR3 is TGTGCCAGCGCTAGGTGGGGAACCTACGAGCAGTACTTC. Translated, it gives CASARWGTYEQYF.

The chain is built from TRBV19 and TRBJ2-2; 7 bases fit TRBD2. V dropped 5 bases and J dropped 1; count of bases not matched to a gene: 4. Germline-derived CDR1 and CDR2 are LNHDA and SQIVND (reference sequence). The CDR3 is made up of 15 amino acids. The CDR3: CASSYASGNTGELFF. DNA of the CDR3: TGTGCCAGTAGTTACGCTAGCGGGAACACCGGGGAGCTGTTTTTT.

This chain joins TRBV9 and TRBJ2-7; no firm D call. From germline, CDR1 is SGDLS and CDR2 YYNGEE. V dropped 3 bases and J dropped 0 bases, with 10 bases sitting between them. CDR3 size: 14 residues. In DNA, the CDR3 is TGTGCCAGCAGCGCAACGATGAACTCCTACGAGCAGTACTTC. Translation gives CASSATMNSYEQYF.

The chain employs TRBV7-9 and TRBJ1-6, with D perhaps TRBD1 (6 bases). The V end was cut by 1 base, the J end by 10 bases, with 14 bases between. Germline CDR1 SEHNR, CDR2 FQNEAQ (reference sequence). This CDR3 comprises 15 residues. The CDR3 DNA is TGTGCCAGCAGCTTAGGCACAGGGTCGTGGTCACCCCTCCACTTT. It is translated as CASSLGTGSWSPLHF.